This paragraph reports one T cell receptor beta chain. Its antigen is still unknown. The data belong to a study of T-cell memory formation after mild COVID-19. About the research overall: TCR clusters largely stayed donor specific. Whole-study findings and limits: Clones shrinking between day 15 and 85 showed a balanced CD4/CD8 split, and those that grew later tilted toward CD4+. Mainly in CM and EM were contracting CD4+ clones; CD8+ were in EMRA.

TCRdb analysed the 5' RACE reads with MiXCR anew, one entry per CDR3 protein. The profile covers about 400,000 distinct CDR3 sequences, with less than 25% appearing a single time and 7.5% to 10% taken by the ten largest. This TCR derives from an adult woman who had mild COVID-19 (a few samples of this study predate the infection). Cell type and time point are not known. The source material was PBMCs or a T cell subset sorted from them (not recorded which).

In DNA form, the CDR3 reads TGCGCCAGCAGCCAATGGGGACGGCGGGGGGGCGCAGATACGCAGTATTTT. It translates to CASSQWGRRGGADTQYF. The chain couples TRBV4-1 to TRBJ2-3, with 9 bases aligning to TRBD2. The CDR3 is 17 residues long. CDR1 is MGHRA, CDR2 YSYEKL, per germline. V trimming: 2 bases; J trimming: 4 bases; junction bases outside the gene matches: 10.